This TCR beta chain originates from a study of blood T cell repertoires in COVID-19. Assay used: immunoSEQ multiplex PCR; TCRdb lists only in-frame clones, some missing. Of under 200,000 clones listed, 89% were seen once; the top ten hold approximately 0.8%. Sequences were obtained from PBMCs or T cells enriched from blood (not recorded which). This TCR derives from a young woman who had recovered from COVID-19.

The CDR3 coding sequence is TGTGCCAGCACGACGACTCGGGGACAGATTCTCACAGATACGCAGTATTTT. Its protein is CASTTTRGQILTDTQYF. This chain uses TRBV28 with TRBJ2-3; 7 positions agree with TRBD1. Germline lookup yields CDR1 MDHEN and CDR2 SYDVKM. V was clipped by 7 bases and J by 2 bases; unmatched bases: 15. The CDR3 is 17 residues long.